This T cell receptor beta chain is drawn from a study of T-cell memory formation after mild COVID-19. Study-wide points: The CD4+ clones that contracted clustered mainly within CM and EM, and the CD8+ clones concentrated in EMRA.

TCRdb used MiXCR to reprocess the 5' RACE reads, holding one entry per CDR3 protein. Of roughly 180,000 distinct CDR3 sequences in the sample, 11% are singletons; the top ten hold approximately 4%. V lost 4 bases, J lost 8 bases, and 14 bases lay in between. The CDR3 runs 12 residues. Germline loops: CDR1 SQVTM, CDR2 ANQGSEA. At least ten counts were recorded for this clonotype. Its antigen remains unknown. This TCR came from a young man who had mild COVID-19 (a few samples of this study predate the infection). Cell type and time point are not known. The sequenced sample was PBMCs or a T cell subset sorted from them (not recorded which). This sequence joins TRBV29-1 and TRBJ1-1; the D is unclear. The CDR3, as DNA: TGCAGCGTTGCCCAACCAATAACCGAAGCTTTCTTT. This codes for CSVAQPITEAFF. Using reference TRBV29-1 and TRBJ1-1 for the parts outside the CDR3, the full variable domain is SAVISQKPSRDICQRGTSLTIQCQVDSQVTMMFWYRQQPGQSLTLIATANQGSEATYESGFVIDKFPISRPNLTFSTLTVSNMSPEDSSIYLCSVAQPITEAFFGQGTRLTVV.